A single sample is the source of the 13 T cell receptor beta chains below, sequenced in a study of control samples from healthy donors and cancer patients. Repertoires were generated with immunoSEQ multiplex PCR, while TCRdb's copy carries only in-frame clones and drops some. The table shows 120,000 to 150,000 clones, with about 89% occurring only once. Sequencing was performed on blood. All receptors derive from a man aged 30-40 years in good health.

The CDR3 DNA sequence: TGTGCCAGCTCCCCGAGCGGGGGTGGAGAGACCCAGTACTTC. Amino acids: CASSPSGGGETQYF. The chain employs TRBV18 and TRBJ2-5; 8 bases agree with TRBD2. CDR3 length: 14 residues. Germline CDR1 is KGHSH and CDR2 is LQKENI. Trimming removed 6 bases from V and 4 bases from J; junction bases left unmatched: 7.

V and J are TRBV7-2 and TRBJ2-5; weak D call: TRBD1 (5 bases). Trimming left V 2 bases short and J 4 bases short, with 23 bases between. Germline CDR1 is SGHTA and CDR2 is FQGNSA. This CDR3 contains 18 residues. The CDR3 region has the DNA TGTGCCAGCAGCTTAATTTGGGGCGGCGGTGCCGTGGGAGAGACCCAGTACTTC. Its translation: CASSLIWGGGAVGETQYF.

The rearrangement joins TRBV4-1 to TRBJ2-7; 11 bases align to TRBD1. CDR1 is MGHRA, CDR2 YSYEKL, per germline. With V trimmed by 4 bases and J by 2 bases, 7 bases remained unmatched. This CDR3 has 16 residues. The CDR3 region is CASSPRLGQGAYEQYF. CDR3 coding DNA: TGCGCCAGCAGCCCTAGATTGGGACAGGGGGCCTACGAGCAGTACTTC.

This chain joins TRBV5-4 and TRBJ2-1; 8 bases agree with TRBD2. The J segment lost 4 bases and the V segment lost 0 bases, leaving 6 bases of the junction unmatched. The CDR3 is 16 residues long. Per the germline V gene, CDR1 is SGHNT and CDR2 is YYREEE (reference sequence). CDR3 in amino acids: CASSLVFSGVYNEQFF. Here the CDR3 DNA reads TGTGCCAGCAGCTTGGTCTTTAGCGGGGTTTACAATGAGCAGTTCTTC.

J is TRBJ2-2 and V is TRBV6-4; 10 bases match TRBD2. The germline V gene encodes CDR1 MRHNA and CDR2 SNTAGT. CDR3 length equals 13 residues. V gave up 10 bases and J gave up 4 bases; unmatched junction bases: 3. The CDR3: CATSSGSTGELFF. The CDR3 DNA sequence: TGTGCCACCTCTAGCGGGAGCACCGGGGAGCTGTTTTTT.

This clone has just one count. The chain is built from TRBV6-4 and TRBJ2-3, with unresolved D. Germline CDR1 MRHNA, CDR2 SNTAGT. The CDR3 runs 14 residues. The germline V and J ends were trimmed by 4 bases and 0 bases, with 8 bases remaining between them. DNA of the CDR3: TGTGCCAGCAGTGCCGGTGAAAGCACAGATACGCAGTATTTT. Encoded protein: CASSAGESTDTQYF.

This rearrangement joins TRBV2 to TRBJ1-1; 7 bases line up with TRBD1. The trim removed 7 bases at V and 0 bases at J, leaving 5 bases unmatched. CDR1 is SNHLY, CDR2 FYNNEI, per germline. The length of the CDR3 is 14 residues. The CDR3 spells CASKGDSLNTEAFF. CDR3 DNA sequence: TGTGCCAGCAAAGGGGACAGTCTGAACACTGAAGCTTTCTTT. Full variable domain (rest looked up from reference TRBV2 and TRBJ1-1): EPEVTQTPSHQVTQMGQEVILRCVPISNHLYFYWYRQILGQKVEFLVSFYNNEISEKSEIFDDQFSVERPDGSNFTLKIRSTKLEDSAMYFCASKGDSLNTEAFFGQGTRLTVV.

This clone was detected only once. V and J are TRBV12-3 or TRBV12-4 and TRBJ2-7; 10 positions match TRBD1. The V gene end was trimmed by 5 bases and the J gene end by 6 bases; junction bases not matched to a gene: 1. The length of the CDR3 is 12 residues. CDR3 amino acids: CASSGQGGEQYF. CDR3 in DNA: TGTGCCAGCAGTGGACAGGGGGGCGAGCAGTACTTC.

This chain joins TRBV3-1 (or the pseudogene TRBV3-2) and TRBJ1-3; D call uncertain. This CDR3 region has 12 residues. V shed 0 bases and J shed 6 bases, with 3 bases lying between them. Germline CDR1 LGHDT, CDR2 YNNKEL (reference sequence). This chain's CDR3 is CASSQEANTIYF. The CDR3 nucleotides read TGTGCCAGCAGCCAAGAAGCAAACACCATATATTTT.

CDR3 nucleotides: TGTGCCAGTAGTATTGGAGGTGGCTACGAGCAGTACTTC. Residues: CASSIGGGYEQYF. The chain couples TRBV19 to TRBJ2-7, with D tentatively TRBD2 (5 bases). Germline lookup yields CDR1 LNHDA and CDR2 SQIVND (reference sequence). Trimming took 3 bases from V and 3 from J, leaving 9 bases between them. The CDR3 is 13 amino acids.

The chain joins TRBV9 to TRBJ1-6; 7 bases are shared with TRBD1. The CDR3 sequence is 14 residues long. V shed 3 bases and J 9 bases; nucleotides not matched to a gene: 6. Germline assignment: CDR1 SGDLS and CDR2 YYNGEE. The CDR3 DNA reads as TGTGCCAGCAGCGGACAGGGAGCGCGTTCACCCCTCCACTTT. Amino acids: CASSGQGARSPLHF.

This chain connects TRBV5-1 to TRBJ2-5; D call uncertain. Trimming shortened V by 4 bases and J by 4 bases, and 11 bases separated the two germline ends. The CDR3 covers 13 residues. Germline V gene sequence: CDR1 SGHRS, CDR2 YFSETQ. The CDR3 here is CASSGVTGETQYF. The DNA of the CDR3 is TGCGCCAGCAGCGGTGTCACGGGAGAGACCCAGTACTTC.

The V call is TRBV19, the J call TRBJ2-1, with D possibly TRBD1 on 5 matching bases. V dropped 4 bases and J dropped 5 bases, with 18 bases sitting between them. From germline, CDR1 is LNHDA and CDR2 SQIVND (reference sequence). The CDR3 has 16 residues. CDR3 nucleotides: TGTGCCAGTAGTAGTGGCAGGGCTTACATTAACAATGAGCAGTTCTTC. This encodes CASSSGRAYINNEQFF.